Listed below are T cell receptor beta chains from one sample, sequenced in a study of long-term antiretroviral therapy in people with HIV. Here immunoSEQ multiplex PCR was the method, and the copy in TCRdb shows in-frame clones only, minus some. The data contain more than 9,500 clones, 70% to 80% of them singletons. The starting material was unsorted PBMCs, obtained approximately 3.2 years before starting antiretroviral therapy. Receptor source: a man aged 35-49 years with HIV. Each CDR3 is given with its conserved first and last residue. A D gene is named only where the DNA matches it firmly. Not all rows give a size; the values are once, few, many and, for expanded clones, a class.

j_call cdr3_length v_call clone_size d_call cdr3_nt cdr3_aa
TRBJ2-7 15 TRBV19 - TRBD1 TGTGCCAGTAGTATCCACAGGGGGACCTCCTACGAGCAGTACTTC CASSIHRGTSYEQYF
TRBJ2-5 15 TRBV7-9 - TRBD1 TGTGCCAGCAGCCACCCAGGGGGATGGAAAGAGACCCAGTACTTC CASSHPGGWKETQYF
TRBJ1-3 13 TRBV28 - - TGTGCCAGCAGTTGGGTCTCTGGAAACACCATATATTTT CASSWVSGNTIYF
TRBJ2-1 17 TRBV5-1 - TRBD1 TGCGCCAGCAGCTTGACTACAGGGGGCGATCGCTACAATGAGCAGTTCTTC CASSLTTGGDRYNEQFF
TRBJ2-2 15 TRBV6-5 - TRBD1 TGTGCCAGCAGTTACACCTGGGACAGCTCCGGGGAGCTGTTTTTT CASSYTWDSSGELFF
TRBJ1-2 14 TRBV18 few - TGTGCCAGCTCACCGGGTTGGGGTCTCTATGGCTACACCTTC CASSPGWGLYGYTF
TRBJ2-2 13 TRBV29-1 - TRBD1 TGCAGCGACCGGGACAGGAACACCGGGGAGCTGTTTTTT CSDRDRNTGELFF
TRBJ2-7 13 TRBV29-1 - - TGCAGCGTTGTTACCGGACTTTCCTACGAGCAGTACTTC CSVVTGLSYEQYF
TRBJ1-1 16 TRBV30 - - TGTGCCTGGAGTGTTCGCACGGGAAATATGAACACTGAAGCTTTCTTT CAWSVRTGNMNTEAFF
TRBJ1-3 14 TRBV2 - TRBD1 TGTGCCAGCAGTGGGACAGGTTCTGGAAACACCATATATTTT CASSGTGSGNTIYF
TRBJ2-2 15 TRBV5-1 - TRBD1 TGCGCCAGCAGCTTAAGGACAGGGCGCACCGGGGAGCTGTTTTTT CASSLRTGRTGELFF
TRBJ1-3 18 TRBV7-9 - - TGTGCCAGCAGCTTAGGGGTTCTGGGCAAACCCTCTGGAAACACCATATATTTT CASSLGVLGKPSGNTIYF
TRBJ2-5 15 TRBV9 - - TGTGCCAGCAGCGTTAGGACAACGTACCAAGAGACCCAGTACTTC CASSVRTTYQETQYF
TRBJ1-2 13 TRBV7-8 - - TGTGCCAGCAGCCCGGGGACTAACTATGGCTACACCTTC CASSPGTNYGYTF
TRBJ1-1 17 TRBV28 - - TGTGCCAGCAGCACCGGATTCCTGGGGGCCGGTAGCACTGAAGCTTTCTTT CASSTGFLGAGSTEAFF
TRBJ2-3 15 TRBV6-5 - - TGTGCCAGCCGCCGTGGGACAACTAGCACAGATACGCAGTATTTT CASRRGTTSTDTQYF
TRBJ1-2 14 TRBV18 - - TGTGCCAGCTCACCAGTGCCGCAGAACTATGGCTACACCTTC CASSPVPQNYGYTF
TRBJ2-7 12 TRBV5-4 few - TGTGCCAGCGCAGAGAGCTCCTACGAGCAGTACTTC CASAESSYEQYF
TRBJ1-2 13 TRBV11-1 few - TGTGCCAGCAGCGTCAAGGGCAGGGTCGGCTACACCTTC CASSVKGRVGYTF
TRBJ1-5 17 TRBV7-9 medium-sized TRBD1 TGTGCCAGCAGCTACAGAACGGGACAGGGGCCCAATCAGCCCCAGCATTTT CASSYRTGQGPNQPQHF
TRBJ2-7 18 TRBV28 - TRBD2 TGTGCCAGCAGCTACAACAATCCCGGGACTAGCGGGAGATACGAGCAGTACTTC CASSYNNPGTSGRYEQYF
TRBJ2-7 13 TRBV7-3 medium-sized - TGTGCCAGCAGGGCCAGTTCGGGCTACGAGCAGTACTTC CASRASSGYEQYF
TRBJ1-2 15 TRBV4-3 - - TGCGCCAGCAGCCAAAGCGGAGGCGGCGGCTCTGGCTACACCTTC CASSQSGGGGSGYTF
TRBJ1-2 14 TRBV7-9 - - TGTGCCAGCAGTCCATCTTTGCAGGGAGACGGCTACACCTTC CASSPSLQGDGYTF
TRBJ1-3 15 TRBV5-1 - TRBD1 TGCGCCAGCAGCTTGGGGGACAGGGATGGAAACACCATATATTTT CASSLGDRDGNTIYF
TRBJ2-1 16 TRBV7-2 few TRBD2 TGTGCCAGCAGCTTAGAAGGGACTAGCGGGAGAAATGAGCAGTTCTTC CASSLEGTSGRNEQFF
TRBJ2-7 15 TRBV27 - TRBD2 TGTGCCAGCAGTTTATCGAGCGGGGTCGGCTACGAGCAGTACTTC CASSLSSGVGYEQYF
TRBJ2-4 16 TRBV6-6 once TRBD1 TGTGCCAGCAGTTACGAGTGGACAGGGGGTATTCACATTCAGTACTTC CASSYEWTGGIHIQYF
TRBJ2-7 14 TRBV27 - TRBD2 TGTGCCAGCAGCACTAGCGGGAGTCCCCACGAGCAGTACTTC CASSTSGSPHEQYF
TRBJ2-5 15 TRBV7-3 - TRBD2 TGTGCCAGCAGCTTAACGGGACTAGATACGGAGACCCAGTACTTC CASSLTGLDTETQYF
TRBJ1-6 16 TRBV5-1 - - TGCGCCAGCAGCTTGTCCCAGGGGCTGGGGAATTCACCCCTCCACTTT CASSLSQGLGNSPLHF
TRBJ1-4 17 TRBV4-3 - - TGCGCCAGCAGCCAAGAAACCCCCGGGGGACTCAATGAAAAACTGTTTTTT CASSQETPGGLNEKLFF
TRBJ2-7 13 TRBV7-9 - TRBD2 TGTGCCAGCAGCTTAGACGCGGGGGTTGAGCAGTACTTC CASSLDAGVEQYF
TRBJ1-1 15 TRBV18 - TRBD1 TGTGCCAGCTCATCGACAGGGGGCTCGGACACTGAAGCTTTCTTT CASSSTGGSDTEAFF
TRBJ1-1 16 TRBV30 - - TGTGCCTGGAGGGGGGATCCCACCTCTATGAACACTGAAGCTTTCTTT CAWRGDPTSMNTEAFF
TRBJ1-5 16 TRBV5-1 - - TGCGCCAGCAGCTTGGCCGGGACCCGAAGTGGTCAGCCCCAGCATTTT CASSLAGTRSGQPQHF
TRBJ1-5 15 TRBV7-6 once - TGTGCCAGCAGCTTAACGGAATTGGGCAATCAGCCCCAGCATTTT CASSLTELGNQPQHF
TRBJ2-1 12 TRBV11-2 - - TGTGCCAGCAGGTCGCCGGGAAGGCCGGGGTTCTTC CASRSPGRPGFF
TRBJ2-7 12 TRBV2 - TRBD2 TGTGCCATCAGGGAGGGCAGCTACGAGCAGTACTTC CAIREGSYEQYF
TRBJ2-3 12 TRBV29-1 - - TGCAGCGTTGGGGGGGGCACAGATACGCAGTATTTT CSVGGGTDTQYF
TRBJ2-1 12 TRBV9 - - TGTGCCAGCAGTATAGGGGGGGATGAGCAGTTCTTC CASSIGGDEQFF
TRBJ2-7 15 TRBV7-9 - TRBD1 TGTGCCAGCAGCCGCCGGGACAGGGGGATCTACGAGCAGTACTTC CASSRRDRGIYEQYF
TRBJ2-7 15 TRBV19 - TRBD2 TGTGCCAGTACCCGGACTAGCGGAAGCTCCTACGAGCAGTACTTC CASTRTSGSSYEQYF
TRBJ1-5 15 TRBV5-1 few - TGCGCCAGCAGCTTGGAAGGTCAGCCTGGTCAGCCCCAGCATTTT CASSLEGQPGQPQHF
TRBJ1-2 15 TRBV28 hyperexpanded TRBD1 TGTGCCAGCAGTTTCTGGGACAGAAGGGGAGATGGCTACACCTTC CASSFWDRRGDGYTF
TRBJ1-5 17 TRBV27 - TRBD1 TGTGCCAGCAGTTTGTCCGGGGACAGGGTGTGGGATCAGCCCCAGCATTTT CASSLSGDRVWDQPQHF
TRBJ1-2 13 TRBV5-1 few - TGCGCCAGCAGCCTCGGACCTAACTATGGCTACACCTTC CASSLGPNYGYTF
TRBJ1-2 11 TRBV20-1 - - TGCAGCCCCTCAGGGATTTATGGCTACACCTTC CSPSGIYGYTF
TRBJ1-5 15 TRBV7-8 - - TGTGCCAGCAGCTTACGGGTTGGTGGCAATCAGCCCCAGCATTTT CASSLRVGGNQPQHF
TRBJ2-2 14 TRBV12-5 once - TGTGCTAGTGGTCAACAGGGATCGGGCGGGGAGCTGTTTTTT CASGQQGSGGELFF
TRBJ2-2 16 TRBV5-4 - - TGTGCCAGCAGCCTCCTTCGTGGCAGGGATACCGGGGAGCTGTTTTTT CASSLLRGRDTGELFF
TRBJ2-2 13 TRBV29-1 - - TGCAGCGTTGAAATTTCTTCGGGGTCTGAGCTGTTTTTT CSVEISSGSELFF
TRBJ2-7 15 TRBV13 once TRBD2 TGTGCCAGCAGCTCCATAGCGGGAGGGCCAGTAGAGCAGTACTTC CASSSIAGGPVEQYF
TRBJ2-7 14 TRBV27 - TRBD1 TGTGCCAGCAGCGAGTGGGACAGCAACTACGAGCAGTACTTC CASSEWDSNYEQYF
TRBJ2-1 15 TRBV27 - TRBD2 TGTGCCAGCAGTTTCCCCGCCGGGAGGGCCAATGAGCAGTTCTTC CASSFPAGRANEQFF
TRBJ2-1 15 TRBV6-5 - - TGTGCCAGCAGTTACTCCCCCCTCCGCGATGTAGAGCAGTTCTTC CASSYSPLRDVEQFF
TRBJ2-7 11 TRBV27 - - TGTGCCAGCAGTTTCGGTCCAGAGCAGTACTTC CASSFGPEQYF